Following are 29 T cell receptor beta chains from one sample sequenced in a study of cytomegalovirus exposure and HLA in healthy donors. In the PCR, 60 Vbeta and 13 Jbeta primers were used. Libraries were prepared by immunoSEQ multiplex PCR; TCRdb keeps only in-frame clonotypes and omits some of them. The data show under 200,000 clones, less than 90% seen once. Sequencing was performed on PBMCs. These receptors came from a woman aged 18-35 years in good health and CMV-seronegative.

The V gene is TRBV28, the J gene TRBJ2-2; TRBD2 matches at 7 bases. The CDR3 loop spans 17 amino acids. The V gene's germline CDR1 is MDHEN and CDR2 SYDVKM. Trimming removed 3 bases from V and 2 bases from J; junction bases left unmatched: 9. CDR3 residues: CASSLVIGTINTGELFF. For the CDR3, the DNA is TGTGCCAGCAGTTTGGTAATTGGGACTATTAACACCGGGGAGCTGTTTTTT.

The CDR3 DNA reads as TGTGCCAGCCGCTGGCTAGCGGGGGGCCGACAACGCCAAGAGACCCAGTACTTC. It encodes CASRWLAGGRQRQETQYF. The chain carries TRBV27 and TRBJ2-5; TRBD2 matches 11 bases. Germline CDR1 MNHEY, CDR2 SMNVEV (reference sequence). The CDR3 has 18 residues. V shed 8 bases, J shed 1 base, and the junction held 15 bases outside the gene matches.

The chain uses TRBV29-1 and TRBJ2-7; tentative D call: TRBD1 (6 bases). CDR1 is SQVTM and CDR2 is ANQGSEA in the germline V gene. The CDR3 covers 13 residues. Trimming removed 4 bases from V and 4 bases from J, with 14 bases in between. The CDR3 protein is CSVGGGEHYEQYF. Written as DNA, the CDR3 is TGCAGCGTTGGAGGGGGTGAACATTACGAGCAGTACTTC.

The chain has TRBV30 and TRBJ2-3, with 9 bases aligning to TRBD2. Germline V gives CDR1 GTSNPN, CDR2 SVGIG (reference sequence). The V and J ends lost 8 bases and 0 bases, in that order; junction bases with no gene match: 9. This CDR3 region has 15 residues. The CDR3, as DNA: TGTGCCCGGTCTAGCGGGGCCCGAAGCACAGATACGCAGTATTTT. Encoded protein: CARSSGARSTDTQYF.

The V call is TRBV6-8, the J call TRBJ2-4; 12 bases line up with TRBD2. V shed 2 bases, J shed 1 base, and the junction held 15 bases outside the gene matches. This CDR3 has 21 amino acids. CDR1 and CDR2 from the germline V gene are MNHGY and SAAAGT. CDR3 nucleotides: TGTGCCAGCAGTTACAGGCGACTAGCGGGAGTATATAGCCTGGCCAAAAACATTCAGTACTTC. Translated, it gives CASSYRRLAGVYSLAKNIQYF.

This clone was detected a few times. CDR3 bases: TGCGCCAGCAGCCAAGACCCCGGACAGAATGAAAAACTGTTTTTT. Translation gives CASSQDPGQNEKLFF. V gene TRBV4-1 combines with J gene TRBJ1-4, with a weak D call TRBD1 (6 bases). V dropped 0 bases and J dropped 5 bases, with 10 bases sitting between them. Germline lookup yields CDR1 MGHRA and CDR2 YSYEKL. The CDR3 extends over 15 amino acids.

J is TRBJ2-7 and V is TRBV15, with a weak D call TRBD2 (6 bases). With 1 base removed from V and 3 bases from J, the gap between germline ends came to 16 bases. The CDR3 spans 16 residues. Germline V gives CDR1 LNHNV, CDR2 YYDKDF (reference sequence). CDR3 sequence (DNA): TGTGCCACCAGCAGAGGCGGGGATGTTACAGTCTACGAGCAGTACTTC. The encoded protein is CATSRGGDVTVYEQYF.

The chain links TRBV6-1 to TRBJ1-1; 7 nucleotides match TRBD1. Germline V gene sequence: CDR1 MNHNS, CDR2 SASEGT. V lost 8 bases and J lost 4; bases outside the gene matches: 13. The CDR3 is 15 amino acids. The DNA of the CDR3 is TGTGCCAGCGGAACTACTGCACAGGGGATCACTGAAGCTTTCTTT. Protein sequence: CASGTTAQGITEAFF.

This clone has only a few counts. The chain is built from TRBV6-6 and TRBJ1-4; D possibly corresponds to TRBD1 (5 bases). Trimming took 3 bases from V and 8 from J, leaving 16 bases between them. Germline V CDR1 and CDR2: MNHNY, SVGAGI (reference sequence). The CDR3 totals 15 residues. This CDR3 is CASSYPHGAEEKLFF. The CDR3 DNA follows: TGTGCCAGCAGTTATCCCCATGGGGCTGAAGAAAAACTGTTTTTT.

The chain employs TRBV4-1 and TRBJ2-2, with D tentatively TRBD1 (6 bases). The CDR3 has 14 residues. V was cut by 5 bases and J by 5 bases, with 12 bases left in between. From germline, CDR1 is MGHRA and CDR2 YSYEKL. In nucleotides, the CDR3 is TGCGCCAGCAGCGAATACAGGGTAACCGGGGAGCTGTTTTTT. Translation: CASSEYRVTGELFF.

The chain joins TRBV5-1 to TRBJ2-5, with TRBD2 matching 11 bases. There are 18 residues in the CDR3. Germline V gives CDR1 SGHRS, CDR2 YFSETQ. Unmatched junction bases numbered 12, after V lost 0 bases and J lost 5 bases. The CDR3, as DNA: TGCGCCAGCAGCTTGGCCGAATTTAGCGGGAGGGCCTTGGAGACCCAGTACTTC. It yields the protein CASSLAEFSGRALETQYF.

The chain couples TRBV11-2 to TRBJ1-4; TRBD1 might be the D (5 bases). CDR1 is SGHAT, CDR2 FQNNGV, per germline. The CDR3 runs to 13 residues. V was shortened by 5 bases and J by 7 bases, with 11 bases between the two germline ends. The CDR3 here is CASSPQGSEKLFF. The CDR3 DNA sequence: TGTGCCAGCAGCCCCCAGGGTAGTGAAAAACTGTTTTTT.

This chain joins TRBV9 and TRBJ2-3, with TRBD2 identical over 8 bases. Germline V lookup: CDR1 SGDLS, CDR2 YYNGEE. V shed 4 bases, J shed 1 base, and the junction held 11 bases outside the gene matches. The CDR3 contains 17 residues. The DNA for the CDR3 is TGTGCCAGCAGCCCCACCTTGCCCGGGAGGGGCACAGATACGCAGTATTTT. As protein: CASSPTLPGRGTDTQYF.

In this sample, this clone turned up a few times. The chain carries TRBV11-2 and TRBJ2-3; D not certain. The CDR3 is 14 amino acids. Trimming cost V 5 bases and J 2 bases, with 11 bases left between them. The V gene's germline CDR1 is SGHAT and CDR2 FQNNGV. The CDR3 DNA is TGTGCCAGCAGCGGCACCACGTACACAGATACGCAGTATTTT. It encodes CASSGTTYTDTQYF.

The chain uses TRBV2 and TRBJ2-3; D is undetermined. V lost 6 bases to trimming and J lost 2 bases, with 9 bases between them. The CDR3 extends over 13 amino acids. Germline CDR1 and CDR2: SNHLY and FYNNEI. CDR3 nucleotide sequence: TGTGCCAGCAGCCCGGTGTTCACAGATACGCAGTATTTT. It is translated as CASSPVFTDTQYF.

The chain links TRBV7-2 to TRBJ2-1, with 8 nucleotides matching TRBD1. The trim removed 1 base at V and 9 bases at J, leaving 11 bases unmatched. This CDR3 is 16 amino acids long. Germline loops: CDR1 SGHTA, CDR2 FQGNSA. This CDR3 is CASSLVSQGGLGEQFF. CDR3 coding DNA: TGTGCCAGCAGCTTAGTATCACAGGGGGGCCTCGGTGAGCAGTTCTTC.

The chain joins TRBV15 to TRBJ1-1, with TRBD1 matching 7 bases. The CDR3 is 13 residues long. Germline CDR1 and CDR2: LNHNV and YYDKDF (reference sequence). V was clipped by 3 bases and J by 5 bases; unmatched bases: 3. The CDR3 here is CATSSQQGTEAFF. The CDR3 DNA sequence: TGTGCCACCAGCAGTCAACAGGGGACTGAAGCTTTCTTT. Together with reference TRBV15 and TRBJ1-1, the CDR3 gives the full variable domain: DAMVIQNPRYQVTQFGKPVTLSCSQTLNHNVMYWYQQKSSQAPKLLFHYYDKDFNNEADTPDNFQSRRPNTSFCFLDIRSPGLGDTAMYLCATSSQQGTEAFFGQGTRLTVV.

CDR3 residues: CASSISAGGNSPLHF. CDR3 DNA sequence: TGTGCCAGTAGTATTTCCGCAGGGGGGAATTCACCCCTCCACTTT. This sequence joins TRBV19 and TRBJ1-6; 7 bases are a match to TRBD1. Germline lookup yields CDR1 LNHDA and CDR2 SQIVND (reference sequence). J lost 7 bases, V lost 3 bases, and 6 bases had no gene match. This CDR3 is built from 15 residues.

V gene TRBV5-8 combines with J gene TRBJ2-7, with TRBD1 as a possible D gene (6 bases). The CDR3 consists of 10 residues. Germline loops: CDR1 SGHTS, CDR2 YDEGEE. V was cut by 6 bases and J by 9 bases, with 10 bases left in between. In DNA form, the CDR3 reads TGTGCCAGCACGTCGGACAGGCAGTACTTC. Protein sequence: CASTSDRQYF.

This sequence joins TRBV27 and TRBJ1-5; 10 bases match TRBD1. Germline V CDR1 and CDR2: MNHEY, SMNVEV (reference sequence). V dropped 3 bases and J dropped 2; count of bases not matched to a gene: 4. The CDR3 consists of 16 residues. CDR3 sequence (DNA): TGTGCCAGCAGTTTGTCCGGGACAGGGGGCAATCAGCCCCAGCATTTT. It specifies CASSLSGTGGNQPQHF.

The chain joins TRBV6-1 to TRBJ2-1, with D possibly being TRBD2 (5 bases). Trimming took 6 bases from V and 5 from J, leaving 11 bases between them. The CDR3 runs 13 residues. From germline, CDR1 is MNHNS and CDR2 SASEGT. CDR3 DNA: TGTGCCAGCAGATCTAGCACCCACAATGAGCAGTTCTTC. This sequence encodes CASRSSTHNEQFF.

The gene calls are TRBV27 and TRBJ1-4; perhaps TRBD1 as D (6 bases). V was shortened by 0 bases and J by 6 bases, with 11 bases between the two germline ends. CDR1 is MNHEY and CDR2 is SMNVEV in the germline V gene (reference sequence). This CDR3 has 15 residues. CDR3 bases: TGTGCCAGCAGTTTATCGGCCAGGGGAGATGAAAAACTGTTTTTT. This gives the protein CASSLSARGDEKLFF.

The rearrangement joins TRBV5-8 to TRBJ2-1; 8 bases line up with TRBD2. The CDR3 is 14 amino acids. Germline loops: CDR1 SGHTS, CDR2 YDEGEE. Trimming took 2 bases from V and 3 from J; bases not matched to a gene: 1. In nucleotides, the CDR3 is TGTGCCAGCAGCTTCGCGGGAGGCTACAATGAGCAGTTCTTC. Translated: CASSFAGGYNEQFF.

The CDR3 here is CASSLNTGELFF. For the CDR3, the DNA is TGTGCCAGCAGCCTAAACACCGGGGAGCTGTTTTTT. The chain carries TRBV7-9 and TRBJ2-2; D gene ambiguous. Per the germline V gene, CDR1 is SEHNR and CDR2 is FQNEAQ (reference sequence). This CDR3 comprises 12 residues. Trimming took 5 bases from V and 2 from J, leaving 3 bases between them. Variable domain in full (rest from reference TRBV7-9 and TRBJ2-2): DTGVSQNPRHKITKRGQNVTFRCDPISEHNRLYWYRQTLGQGPEFLTYFQNEAQLEKSRLLSDRFSAERPKGSFSTLEIQRTEQGDSAMYLCASSLNTGELFFGEGSRLTVL.

The V gene is TRBV28, the J gene TRBJ1-2, with 7 positions matching TRBD1. The CDR3 is made up of 18 amino acids. After removal of 6 bases from V and 2 bases from J, the junction contained 18 bases not matched to a gene. The germline gives CDR1 MDHEN, CDR2 SYDVKM. The CDR3 sequence: CASSLFTPRQGRNYGYTF. The CDR3 DNA follows: TGTGCCAGCAGCCTTTTTACCCCGCGACAGGGTCGGAACTATGGCTACACCTTC.

The rearrangement joins TRBV11-1 to TRBJ2-5; 8 bases align to TRBD2. This CDR3 comprises 18 residues. V was pared by 3 bases and J by 4 bases, with 16 bases of the junction left unmatched. CDR1 SGHAT and CDR2 FQDESV come from the germline V gene (reference sequence). The CDR3 reads CASSFGAGGSIRSETQYF. The CDR3 coding sequence is TGTGCCAGCAGCTTCGGGGCGGGGGGCTCAATAAGGTCAGAGACCCAGTACTTC. Looking up the rest from reference TRBV11-1 and TRBJ2-5 gives the full variable domain: EAEVAQSPRYKITEKSQAVAFWCDPISGHATLYWYRQILGQGPELLVQFQDESVVDDSQLPKDRFSAERLKGVDSTLKIQPAELGDSAMYLCASSFGAGGSIRSETQYFGPGTRLLVL.

This sequence joins TRBV28 and TRBJ2-7; 7 bases are a match to TRBD1. The germline V gene has CDR1 MDHEN and CDR2 SYDVKM. The CDR3 loop spans 15 amino acids. After removal of 7 bases from V and 6 bases from J, the junction contained 15 bases not matched to a gene. The CDR3 is CASKTPAPTGFEQYF. CDR3 coding DNA: TGTGCCAGCAAAACCCCCGCCCCGACAGGGTTCGAGCAGTACTTC.

This clone has more than one count but fewer than ten. J is TRBJ1-1 and V is TRBV5-8; D is unclear. Germline CDR1 and CDR2: SGHTS and YDEGEE. The CDR3 spans 13 residues. Trimming took 2 bases from V and 1 from J, leaving 6 bases between them. This chain's CDR3 is CASSLRGNTEAFF. The CDR3 DNA reads TGTGCCAGCAGCTTAAGAGGGAACACTGAAGCTTTCTTT. Filled out from reference TRBV5-8 and TRBJ1-1, the complete variable domain reads EAGVTQSPTHLIKTRGQQATLRCSPISGHTSVYWYQQALGLGLQFLLWYDEGEERNRGNFPPRFSGRQFPNYSSELNVNALELEDSALYLCASSLRGNTEAFFGQGTRLTVV.

The CDR3 sequence: CASRFGTVLSSYNEQFF. CDR3 nucleotides: TGTGCCAGCAGGTTTGGGACAGTCCTGAGCTCCTACAATGAGCAGTTCTTC. The chain couples TRBV11-1 to TRBJ2-1; 7 bases fit TRBD1. The CDR3 covers 17 residues. Germline-derived CDR1 and CDR2 are SGHAT and FQDESV (reference sequence). With V trimmed by 6 bases and J by 0 bases, 11 bases remained unmatched.